These 13 T cell receptor beta chains were sequenced from one sample in a study of T cell repertoires in cytomegalovirus infection. TCRdb recomputed calls from the reads with MiXCR, one row per CDR3 protein. The sample holds under 200,000 distinct CDR3 sequences; 8.5% to 10% are singletons and the top ten take about 4.6%. Source material: PBMCs. These receptor sequences come from a human donor in good health (CMV status not recorded). Some clones in this sample may be carry-over from other donors' samples.

The chain combines TRBV29-1 with TRBJ2-1, with 10 bases identical to TRBD1. V trimming: 5 bases; J trimming: 4 bases; junction bases outside the gene matches: 17. Germline V gene lookup returns CDR1 SQVTM and CDR2 ANQGSEA. This CDR3 is built from 18 residues. The chain's CDR3 is CSVQTRMDRDRGYNEQFF. The DNA for the CDR3 is TGCAGCGTTCAGACGAGAATGGACCGGGACAGGGGATACAATGAGCAGTTCTTC.

This clonotype has at least ten counts. The chain uses TRBV27 and TRBJ2-1; D not certain. The CDR3 loop spans 16 amino acids. Germline loops: CDR1 MNHEY, CDR2 SMNVEV (reference sequence). The V end lost 2 bases, the J end lost 0 bases, and 11 bases lay between the germline ends. The CDR3 reads CASSLTLLSSYNEQFF. The CDR3 coding sequence is TGTGCCAGCAGTTTAACGCTGTTAAGCTCCTACAATGAGCAGTTCTTC.

The sample holds many counts of this clonotype. The rearrangement links TRBV7-2 to TRBJ2-3, with a tentative D call TRBD1 (6 bases). Looked up from germline, CDR1 is SGHTA and CDR2 is FQGNSA. V was shortened by 1 base and J by 3 bases, with 14 bases between the two germline ends. The CDR3 contains 16 residues. Here the CDR3 reads CASSLGARGMTDTQYF. The CDR3, as DNA: TGTGCCAGCAGCTTAGGGGCCAGGGGAATGACAGATACGCAGTATTTT. The whole variable domain, filled in from reference TRBV7-2 and TRBJ2-3, reads GAGVSQSPSNKVTEKGKDVELRCDPISGHTALYWYRQSLGQGLEFLIYFQGNSAPDKSGLPSDRFSAERTGGSVSTLTIQRTQQEDSAVYLCASSLGARGMTDTQYFGPGTRLTVL.

The chain joins TRBV2 to TRBJ1-2; possibly TRBD1 for D (5 bases). CDR1 and CDR2 (germline): SNHLY, FYNNEI. Trimming shortened V by 4 bases and J by 6 bases, and 9 bases separated the two germline ends. CDR3 size: 12 residues. The CDR3 sequence: CASSVGGNGYTF. DNA for the CDR3: TGTGCCAGCAGTGTCGGGGGAAATGGCTACACCTTC.

This clonotype was observed many times. The rearrangement uses TRBV7-2 and TRBJ2-5; D is ambiguous. The germline V and J ends were trimmed by 2 bases and 4 bases, with 14 bases remaining between them. The CDR3 extends over 15 amino acids. Germline V CDR1 and CDR2: SGHTA, FQGNSA. Here the CDR3 reads CASSLRLTGGETQYF. The CDR3, as DNA: TGTGCCAGCAGCTTACGGCTAACCGGTGGAGAGACCCAGTACTTC.

CDR3 sequence: CATTEGTGVEKLFF. The CDR3 DNA is TGTGCCACGACTGAAGGGACAGGGGTGGAAAAACTGTTTTTT. This sequence joins TRBV15 and TRBJ1-4; TRBD1 agrees at 10 bases. With 9 bases clipped from V and 8 bases from J, the junction kept 9 bases outside the gene matches. The CDR3 spans 14 residues. The germline gives CDR1 LNHNV, CDR2 YYDKDF (reference sequence).

This chain connects TRBV20-1 to TRBJ2-1; TRBD1 aligns across 7 bases. V shed 2 bases and J 5 bases; nucleotides not matched to a gene: 9. The CDR3 has 15 amino acids. Germline CDR1 DFQATT, CDR2 SNEGSKA (reference sequence). The CDR3 coding sequence is TGCAGTGCTAGACCGGGACAGCGAATAAACAATGAGCAGTTCTTC. Amino acids: CSARPGQRINNEQFF.

This clonotype was counted many times. V and J are TRBV20-1 and TRBJ2-3; a weak D match, TRBD2 (6 bases). Looked up from germline, CDR1 is DFQATT and CDR2 is SNEGSKA (reference sequence). V was shortened by 5 bases and J by 2 bases, with 8 bases between the two germline ends. The CDR3 length is 12 residues. The DNA of the CDR3 is TGCAGTGCTCGGACTAACACAGATACGCAGTATTTT. Residues: CSARTNTDTQYF.

At least ten counts were recorded for this clonotype. The chain couples TRBV6-4 to TRBJ2-5, with a tentative D call TRBD1 (6 bases). Trimming cost V 3 bases and J 1 base, with 21 bases left between them. The CDR3 spans 18 residues. Germline assignment: CDR1 MRHNA and CDR2 SNTAGT. CDR3 sequence reads: CASSDFRVAGVGQETQYF. CDR3 sequence (DNA): TGTGCCAGCAGTGATTTTCGAGTGGCAGGGGTCGGCCAAGAGACCCAGTACTTC.

The sample holds many counts of this clonotype. The chain combines TRBV7-3 with TRBJ2-3; the D gene is possibly TRBD2 (6 bases). There are 14 residues in the CDR3. Trimming stripped 2 bases from V and 5 bases from J, with 11 bases between. Germline CDR1 and CDR2: SGHTA and FQGTGA. CDR3 coding DNA: TGTGCCAGCAGCTTATCGACCGGGGGAGATACGCAGTATTTT. Translating gives CASSLSTGGDTQYF.

This clonotype was observed many times. The chain carries TRBV19 and TRBJ2-5; D possibly corresponds to TRBD2 (6 bases). Germline V gives CDR1 LNHDA, CDR2 SQIVND (reference sequence). This CDR3 contains 14 residues. The germline V and J ends were trimmed by 7 bases and 2 bases, with 14 bases remaining between them. As DNA, the CDR3 is TGTGCCAGTAAGCGGGTTGGAGTGCAAGAGACCCAGTACTTC. Translating it yields CASKRVGVQETQYF.

The chain is built from TRBV12-3 or TRBV12-4 and TRBJ1-6; D unresolved. Trimming removed 3 bases from V and 5 bases from J, with 8 bases in between. The CDR3 is 14 amino acids. The CDR3 is CASSLYGDNSPLHF. The CDR3, as DNA: TGTGCCAGCAGTTTGTACGGGGATAATTCACCCCTCCACTTT.

This clonotype was seen repeatedly, ten times or more. The chain couples TRBV11-2 to TRBJ2-7; D is unresolved. This CDR3 spans 14 amino acids. Germline V gene data show CDR1 as SGHAT and CDR2 as FQNNGV. Trimming stripped 5 bases from V and 1 base from J, with 12 bases between. CDR3 nucleotides: TGTGCCAGCAGCCCCCAAGGCATGTCCTACGAGCAGTACTTC. The encoded protein is CASSPQGMSYEQYF.